The 23 T cell receptor beta chains listed next were all sequenced from one sample in a study of cytomegalovirus exposure and HLA in healthy donors. Primers: 60 Vbeta forward and 13 Jbeta reverse. The data were produced by immunoSEQ multiplex PCR, yet TCRdb's version contains in-frame clones alone and is incomplete. The sample comprises 110,000 or so clones, 70% to 80% of which are singletons, and about 4.2% rests with the top ten. The material sequenced was PBMCs. The origin of the receptors is a woman aged 35 to 49 in good health and CMV-seropositive.

The V and J genes are TRBV11-1 and TRBJ2-7; possibly TRBD2 for D (6 bases). V shed 1 base and J shed 7 bases, with 14 bases lying between them. The germline CDR1 and CDR2 sequences are SGHAT and FQDESV (reference sequence). The CDR3 spans 14 residues. Here the CDR3 DNA reads TGTGCCAGCAGCTTAGATGTGGGAGGTGGGGAGCAGTACTTC. It codes for CASSLDVGGGEQYF.

CDR3 protein: CASSPIRGEKLFF. The CDR3 nucleotides read TGTGCCAGCTCACCAATAAGGGGTGAAAAACTGTTTTTT. The chain links TRBV18 to TRBJ1-4; D possibly corresponds to TRBD1 (5 bases). The CDR3 is 13 residues long. Per the germline V gene, CDR1 is KGHSH and CDR2 is LQKENI. V lost 2 bases to trimming and J lost 7 bases, with 8 bases between them.

V is TRBV2 and J is TRBJ2-5; 7 nucleotides agree with TRBD2. TRBJ2-7 explains the end of the DNA better; the J call may be wrong. CDR3 size: 12 residues. Germline loops: CDR1 SNHLY, CDR2 FYNNEI. The chain's CDR3 is CAVRGDSYEQYF. For the CDR3, the DNA is TGTGCCGTACGGGGGGACTCCTACGAGCAGTACTTC.

The J gene is TRBJ2-7, the V gene TRBV5-1; weak D call: TRBD1 (5 bases). The CDR3 is 14 residues long. Germline values: CDR1 SGHRS, CDR2 YFSETQ. The V end was cut by 1 base, the J end by 5 bases, with 13 bases between. In DNA, the CDR3 is TGCGCCAGCAGCTTGCTAACAGGTGGGAACGAGCAGTACTTC. Residues: CASSLLTGGNEQYF.

Concerning this clone itself: Sequence at one end of the junction differs from germline and may be a read error. The CDR3 sequence: CASSNSGNFNPPLHF. CDR3 DNA: TGTGCCAGCAGCAACTCAGGGAATTTTAATCCACCCCTCCACTTT. V usage is TRBV5-4 and J usage is TRBJ1-6; perhaps TRBD1 as D (5 bases). CDR1 and CDR2 (germline): SGHNT, YYREEE (reference sequence). The length of the CDR3 is 15 residues.

This chain connects TRBV5-4 to TRBJ2-5; D is perhaps TRBD1 (6 bases). The V end was cut by 1 base, the J end by 1 base, with 8 bases between. The CDR3 runs 14 residues. Germline V CDR1 and CDR2: SGHNT, YYREEE (reference sequence). The CDR3 DNA reads as TGTGCCAGCAGCTTGCCGACAGGCCAAGAGACCCAGTACTTC. Its translation is CASSLPTGQETQYF.

The chain employs TRBV4-1 and TRBJ2-1; unclear D gene. The CDR3 has 14 amino acids. Germline CDR1 MGHRA, CDR2 YSYEKL. Deletions cut 0 bases from V and 6 bases from J, with 9 bases between. The chain's CDR3 is CASSQDGQINEQFF. DNA for the CDR3: TGCGCCAGCAGCCAAGATGGCCAGATCAATGAGCAGTTCTTC.

The chain is built from TRBV9 and TRBJ2-1; D gene unclear. V was cut by 0 bases and J by 8 bases, with 9 bases left in between. CDR1 and CDR2 (germline): SGDLS, YYNGEE. CDR3 length equals 13 residues. The DNA for the CDR3 is TGTGCCAGCAGCGTAGCACTGAAGCATGAGCAGTTCTTC. Translating it yields CASSVALKHEQFF.

This clone came up a few times. The chain combines TRBV29-1 with TRBJ1-1; the D is unclear. CDR1 is SQVTM, CDR2 ANQGSEA, per germline. CDR3 length equals 12 residues. Trimming cost V 0 bases and J 7 bases, with 9 bases left between them. The CDR3 here is CSVEDRFNEAFF. The CDR3 nucleotides read TGCAGCGTTGAAGATCGGTTTAATGAAGCTTTCTTT.

The chain employs TRBV7-9 and TRBJ2-1, with TRBD2 as a possible D gene (6 bases). Trimming removed 5 bases at V and 1 base at J, with 18 bases between. Germline CDR1 and CDR2: SEHNR and FQNEAQ (reference sequence). The CDR3 contains 17 residues. The CDR3 loop reads CASSAWEMAGSYNEQFF. CDR3 bases: TGTGCCAGCAGCGCGTGGGAAATGGCGGGGTCCTACAATGAGCAGTTCTTC.

This rearrangement joins TRBV5-1 to TRBJ1-2, with unresolved D. Trimming removed 0 bases from V and 7 bases from J, with 10 bases in between. The CDR3 extends over 13 amino acids. Germline V gene lookup returns CDR1 SGHRS and CDR2 YFSETQ. The CDR3 region is CASSLGRLVGYTF. The CDR3 coding sequence is TGCGCCAGCAGCTTGGGCCGTTTAGTTGGCTACACCTTC.

The chain combines TRBV30 with TRBJ2-2; 7 bases fit TRBD2. V trimming: 8 bases; J trimming: 6 bases; junction bases outside the gene matches: 9. The CDR3 is 13 residues long. Germline V gives CDR1 GTSNPN, CDR2 SVGIG (reference sequence). The chain's CDR3 is CAGQPAGPGELFF. For the CDR3, the DNA is TGTGCCGGACAACCAGCGGGGCCCGGGGAGCTGTTTTTT.

J is TRBJ1-4 and V is TRBV18, with D possibly TRBD1 on 5 matching bases. V shed 5 bases and J shed 5 bases, with 15 bases lying between them. CDR1 KGHSH and CDR2 LQKENI come from the germline V gene. The CDR3 totals 15 residues. CDR3 amino acids: CASSALQGQNEKLFF. For the CDR3, the DNA is TGTGCCAGCTCAGCCCTCCAGGGCCAAAATGAAAAACTGTTTTTT.

Regarding this clone: The junction shows a germline mismatch at one end, possibly a read error. The chain employs TRBV11-2 and TRBJ2-7; the match to TRBD1 covers 8 bases. Germline CDR1 and CDR2: SGHAT and FQNNGV. The length of the CDR3 is 12 residues. This CDR3 reads CGSQGAGYEQYF. The DNA of the CDR3 is TGCGGCTCGCAGGGGGCTGGGTACGAGCAGTACTTC.

This clone has just a few counts. This rearrangement joins TRBV19 to TRBJ1-4, with D unresolved. Germline lookup yields CDR1 LNHDA and CDR2 SQIVND (reference sequence). This CDR3 has 15 residues. Trimming left V 4 bases short and J 5 bases short, with 14 bases between. The CDR3 nucleotides are TGTGCCAGTAGTACCCCTGGCGGGAGGAATGAAAAACTGTTTTTT. Amino acid sequence: CASSTPGGRNEKLFF.

The chain is built from TRBV4-2 and TRBJ1-2; D gene unclear. This CDR3 contains 13 residues. Between the trimmed V and J ends, which lost 0 bases and 5 bases, there was a span of 7 bases. Germline V CDR1 and CDR2: LGHNA, YNFKEQ. The CDR3, as DNA: TGTGCCAGCAGCCAAGATCAGGAATATGGCTACACCTTC. Amino acids: CASSQDQEYGYTF.

The V call is TRBV27, the J call TRBJ1-6; 8 nucleotides match TRBD1. The CDR3 is 15 amino acids. V was pared by 5 bases and J by 4 bases, with 4 bases of the junction left unmatched. Germline V CDR1 and CDR2: MNHEY, SMNVEV (reference sequence). For the CDR3, the DNA is TGTGCCAGCAGTCCCGACAGGGGATATAATTCACCCCTCCACTTT. Its protein is CASSPDRGYNSPLHF.

This clone occurred once. The chain recombines TRBV4-1 with TRBJ2-3; 11 nucleotides align to TRBD2. The CDR3 contains 16 residues. V was clipped by 1 base and J by 2 bases; unmatched bases: 2. Germline V gene data show CDR1 as MGHRA and CDR2 as YSYEKL. This chain's CDR3 is CASSQATSGDTDTQYF. The CDR3 DNA reads TGCGCCAGCAGCCAAGCGACTAGCGGGGACACAGATACGCAGTATTTT.

V and J are TRBV15 and TRBJ1-2, with a weak D call TRBD1 (6 bases). The V and J ends lost 0 bases and 4 bases respectively, with 9 bases between them. The germline V gene encodes CDR1 LNHNV and CDR2 YYDKDF (reference sequence). The CDR3 contains 14 residues. CDR3 region: CATSREQGPYGYTF. DNA of the CDR3: TGTGCCACCAGCAGAGAGCAGGGGCCCTATGGCTACACCTTC.

CDR3 residues: CASSPPGQGYTGELFF. The CDR3 bases are TGCGCCAGCAGCCCTCCGGGACAGGGATACACCGGGGAGCTGTTTTTT. V is TRBV5-1 and J is TRBJ2-2, with 9 bases lining up with TRBD1. The CDR3 is 16 amino acids. J lost 3 bases, V lost 4 bases, and 7 bases had no gene match. The germline V gene has CDR1 SGHRS and CDR2 YFSETQ.

This sequence joins TRBV13 and TRBJ2-7, with TRBD2 identical over 7 bases. The J segment lost 3 bases and the V segment lost 1 base, leaving 3 bases of the junction unmatched. This CDR3 spans 14 amino acids. The germline V gene encodes CDR1 PRHDT and CDR2 FYEKMQ (reference sequence). The CDR3: CASSLDGGIYEQYF. DNA for the CDR3: TGTGCCAGCAGCTTAGACGGGGGGATCTACGAGCAGTACTTC.

The chain recombines TRBV7-9 with TRBJ1-2, with D perhaps TRBD1 (5 bases). V was trimmed by 4 bases and J by 2 bases, leaving 14 bases between them. CDR3 length: 15 amino acids. Germline V CDR1 and CDR2: SEHNR, FQNEAQ (reference sequence). CDR3 loop: CASSSARGANYGYTF. CDR3 coding DNA: TGTGCCAGCAGCTCCGCAAGGGGCGCAAACTATGGCTACACCTTC.

The gene calls are TRBV5-1 and TRBJ2-1; 9 positions match TRBD2. From germline, CDR1 is SGHRS and CDR2 YFSETQ. The CDR3 is 15 amino acids. The trim removed 4 bases at V and 4 bases at J, leaving 6 bases unmatched. This CDR3 is CASSQGTSRYNEQFF. The CDR3 DNA follows: TGCGCCAGCAGCCAAGGGACTAGCCGTTACAATGAGCAGTTCTTC. Together with reference TRBV5-1 and TRBJ2-1, the CDR3 gives the full variable domain: KAGVTQTPRYLIKTRGQQVTLSCSPISGHRSVSWYQQTPGQGLQFLFEYFSETQRNKGNFPGRFSGRQFSNSRSEMNVSTLELGDSALYLCASSQGTSRYNEQFFGPGTRLTVL.